The clone carrying this T cell receptor beta chain was seen repeatedly, ten times or more. The length of the CDR3 is 13 residues. Trimming cost V 6 bases and J 4 bases; bases outside gene matches: 3. TCRdb reprocessed the 5' RACE reads with MiXCR, giving one entry per CDR3 protein. Here the sample spans 340,000 or so distinct CDR3 sequences, under 15% being singletons. This sample is part of a study of T-cell memory formation after mild COVID-19. The sequenced sample was PBMCs or a T cell subset sorted from them (not recorded which). The TCR sequence derives from a man younger than 35 who had mild COVID-19 (a few samples of this study predate the infection). Cell type and time point are not known. This chain uses TRBV12-3 or TRBV12-4 with TRBJ2-1; TRBD1 matches 7 bases. The CDR3 is CASRGTVYNEQFF. The DNA for the CDR3 is TGTGCCAGCAGGGGGACAGTTTACAATGAGCAGTTCTTC.